Presented here are 32 T cell receptor beta chains from one specimen sequenced in a study of human T cells and chemical hapten exposure. Unseparated into fractions, whole blood served as the source from which total RNA was extracted. A single record per CDR3 protein comes from TCRdb applying MiXCR to the 5' RACE reads. The table shows some 150,000 distinct CDR3 sequences, with around 4.1% occurring only once. These receptors originate from a female donor in good health.

This clonotype appeared a few times. V and J are TRBV9 and TRBJ2-1; 7 bases map to TRBD1. There are 17 residues in the CDR3. Germline V gives CDR1 SGDLS, CDR2 YYNGEE. J lost 3 bases, V lost 0 bases, and 9 bases had no gene match. CDR3 region: CASSVDRSGGSYNEQFF. CDR3 bases: TGTGCCAGCAGCGTAGATCGGTCAGGGGGAAGCTACAATGAGCAGTTCTTC.

In this sample, this clonotype turned up a few times. The V call is TRBV2, the J call TRBJ2-7; TRBD1 agrees at 8 bases. J was trimmed by 3 bases and V by 6 bases; bases with no gene match: 16. CDR1 and CDR2 from the germline V gene are SNHLY and FYNNEI. The CDR3 has 17 residues. The chain's CDR3 is CASRTGGRTGVSYEQYF. DNA of the CDR3: TGTGCCAGCAGAACAGGGGGAAGAACTGGCGTGAGCTACGAGCAGTACTTC. Using reference TRBV2 and TRBJ2-7 for the parts outside the CDR3, the full variable domain is EPEVTQTPSHQVTQMGQEVILRCVPISNHLYFYWYRQILGQKVEFLVSFYNNEISEKSEIFDDQFSVERPDGSNFTLKIRSTKLEDSAMYFCASRTGGRTGVSYEQYFGPGTRLTVT.

This clonotype was seen many times. This rearrangement joins TRBV6-2 or TRBV6-3 to TRBJ1-1; no clear D. This CDR3 comprises 13 residues. The ends were cut back, 4 bases at V and 2 bases at J, with 8 bases in the middle. CDR1 and CDR2 from the germline V gene are MNHEY and SVGEGT. CDR3 protein: CASSFLVNTEAFF. CDR3 DNA sequence: TGTGCCAGCAGTTTCCTCGTTAACACTGAAGCTTTCTTT.

The sample holds a few counts of this clonotype. A much larger clone lies a single base off, so this may be a read error. Written as DNA, the CDR3 is TGTGCCAGCAGCTTAAGTGGAGAACAGCCCCAGCATTTT. This gives the protein CASSLSGEQPQHF. The chain links TRBV7-9 to TRBJ1-5; no definite D call. The CDR3 length is 13 residues. The germline V gene has CDR1 SEHNR and CDR2 FQNEAQ (reference sequence). The V gene lost 2 bases and the J gene lost 7 bases, with 9 bases spanning the gap. The whole variable domain, remainder taken from reference TRBV7-9 and TRBJ1-5, is DTGVSQNPRHKITKRGQNVTFRCDPISEHNRLYWYRQTLGQGPEFLTYFQNEAQLEKSRLLSDRFSAERPKGSFSTLEIQRTEQGDSAMYLCASSLSGEQPQHFGDGTRLSIL.

This clonotype was counted ten times or more. The gene calls are TRBV9 and TRBJ1-2; 7 bases fit TRBD1. Germline trimming cut 2 bases from V and 2 bases from J; bases unmatched to any gene: 6. CDR1 SGDLS and CDR2 YYNGEE come from the germline V gene. The CDR3 runs to 15 residues. CDR3 sequence (DNA): TGTGCCAGCAGCGTCAGACCGGGACAGAACTATGGCTACACCTTC. Translated: CASSVRPGQNYGYTF. Using reference TRBV9 and TRBJ1-2 for the parts outside the CDR3, the full variable domain is DSGVTQTPKHLITATGQRVTLRCSPRSGDLSVYWYQQSLDQGLQFLIQYYNGEERAKGNILERFSAQQFPDLHSELNLSSLELGDSALYFCASSVRPGQNYGYTFGSGTRLTVV.

This clonotype showed up many times. The CDR3 sequence: CASRIGVFGYTF. CDR3 sequence (DNA): TGTGCCAGCAGAATCGGGGTATTTGGCTACACCTTC. This chain connects TRBV2 to TRBJ1-2; no firm D call. The CDR3 spans 12 residues. Germline values: CDR1 SNHLY, CDR2 FYNNEI. Trimming took off 6 bases at V and 7 bases at J, with 12 bases between the two ends.

The sample holds many counts of this clonotype. The rearrangement uses TRBV7-3 and TRBJ1-1, with 10 nucleotides matching TRBD1. This CDR3 contains 14 residues. The germline V gene has CDR1 SGHTA and CDR2 FQGTGA. After removal of 5 bases from V and 8 bases from J, the junction contained 8 bases not matched to a gene. CDR3 in DNA: TGTGCCAGCAGCCGGGACAGGGGATCTGGGGAAGCTTTCTTT. It yields the protein CASSRDRGSGEAFF.

This clonotype came up many times. The genes are TRBV29-1 and TRBJ2-3; D gene unclear. The CDR3 spans 13 residues. The ends were cut back, 3 bases at V and 9 bases at J, with 16 bases in the middle. CDR1 and CDR2 (germline): SQVTM, ANQGSEA. CDR3 region: CSVDSQLTATQYF. The DNA of the CDR3 is TGCAGCGTTGACTCACAGCTAACGGCCACGCAGTATTTT.

This clonotype was seen more than once but under ten times. The rearrangement uses TRBV20-1 and TRBJ1-6; no definite D call. From germline, CDR1 is DFQATT and CDR2 SNEGSKA (reference sequence). The V and J ends lost 5 bases and 14 bases respectively, with 19 bases between them. There are 13 residues in the CDR3. CDR3 residues: CSAAPRVTRALHF. The CDR3 DNA is TGCAGTGCTGCTCCGAGGGTGACTAGGGCCCTCCACTTT.

The chain is built from TRBV6-4 and TRBJ1-4; D is unresolved. This CDR3 has 13 amino acids. The V end was cut by 2 bases, the J end by 8 bases, with 9 bases between. Germline V gene lookup returns CDR1 MRHNA and CDR2 SNTAGT. CDR3 DNA sequence: TGTGCCAGCAGTGACAGCCCTTCGGAAAAACTGTTTTTT. Translating gives CASSDSPSEKLFF.

Notes on this clonotype: A much larger clone differs from this one at a single base, so this may be a read error. This chain connects TRBV2 to TRBJ2-7; 9 nucleotides line up with TRBD1. The CDR3 covers 16 residues. J gave up 5 bases and V 7 bases, and 15 bases lay outside the gene matches. CDR1 is SNHLY, CDR2 FYNNEI, per germline. CDR3 coding DNA: TGTGCCAGCATGCCCACCAGAGGGACAGGGTCCGACGAGCAGTACTTC. Its protein is CASMPTRGTGSDEQYF.

This clonotype occurred many times. The chain carries TRBV6-2 or TRBV6-3 and TRBJ1-1; D is unclear. Germline CDR1 and CDR2: MNHEY and SVGEGT. This CDR3 has 13 residues. V shed 2 bases and J shed 1 base, with 5 bases lying between them. CDR3 amino acids: CASSYVPNTEAFF. CDR3 DNA sequence: TGTGCCAGCAGTTACGTGCCGAACACTGAAGCTTTCTTT.

In this sample, this clonotype turned up a few times. The chain links TRBV15 to TRBJ2-3, with 12 bases identical to TRBD2. Germline loops: CDR1 LNHNV, CDR2 YYDKDF (reference sequence). The V and J ends lost 3 bases and 0 bases, in that order; junction bases with no gene match: 4. The CDR3 has 17 amino acids. The CDR3 DNA sequence: TGTGCCACCAGCAGGACTAGCGGGGGCCCAAGCACAGATACGCAGTATTTT. Amino acids: CATSRTSGGPSTDTQYF.

This clonotype was detected ten times or more. The junction departs from the called germline gene at one end, perhaps through a read error. The chain employs TRBV14 and TRBJ2-1; D gene ambiguous. The CDR3 extends over 14 amino acids. Germline V gene data show CDR1 as SGHDN and CDR2 as FVKESK. In DNA form, the CDR3 reads TGTGCCAGCAGACAAGGTAGCTCCTACAATGAGCAGTTCTTC. This sequence encodes CASRQGSSYNEQFF.

Many counts were recorded for this clonotype. CDR3 in amino acids: CASSLVVENIQYF. The DNA for the CDR3 is TGTGCCAGCAGCTTAGTAGTGGAAAACATTCAGTACTTC. This rearrangement joins TRBV7-2 to TRBJ2-4; D ambiguous. The CDR3 is 13 residues long. Trimming cost V 1 base and J 5 bases, with 6 bases left between them. Germline V gene data show CDR1 as SGHTA and CDR2 as FQGNSA.

Ten or more counts support this clonotype. The CDR3 here is CASSEGGRAMNTEAFF. The CDR3 DNA is TGTGCCAGCAGTGAAGGGGGCAGAGCCATGAACACTGAAGCTTTCTTT. J is TRBJ1-1 and V is TRBV2, with a weak D call TRBD1 (5 bases). The CDR3 covers 16 residues. The V and J ends lost 1 base and 0 bases respectively, with 12 bases between them. Germline CDR1 is SNHLY and CDR2 is FYNNEI.

V gene TRBV12-3 or TRBV12-4 combines with J gene TRBJ1-3, with D possibly being TRBD1 (6 bases). The CDR3 totals 13 residues. The CDR3: CASLRQDGKKIYF. The CDR3 DNA is TGTGCAAGCCTACGACAGGATGGAAAAAAAATATATTTT.

The J gene is TRBJ1-1, the V gene TRBV5-6; D is unclear. Germline V gives CDR1 SGHDT, CDR2 YYEEEE. With 4 bases removed from V and 1 base from J, the gap between germline ends came to 8 bases. This CDR3 spans 13 amino acids. The CDR3 nucleotides read TGTGCCAGCAGCGAAAACTGGAACACTGAAGCTTTCTTT. This sequence encodes CASSENWNTEAFF.

The V and J genes are TRBV5-1 and TRBJ2-3, with 12 bases identical to TRBD2. V shed 3 bases and J 4 bases; nucleotides not matched to a gene: 3. Germline V CDR1 and CDR2: SGHRS, YFSETQ. The CDR3 has 15 residues. The chain's CDR3 is CASSSSGGAPDTQYF. CDR3 in DNA: TGCGCCAGCAGCTCTAGCGGGGGGGCCCCAGATACGCAGTATTTT.

This clonotype was seen many times. V is TRBV6-6 and J is TRBJ1-4; D is ambiguous. From germline, CDR1 is MNHNY and CDR2 SVGAGI (reference sequence). Trimming took off 1 base at V and 7 bases at J, with 10 bases between the two ends. The CDR3 has 14 amino acids. The CDR3 protein is CASSYYGPGEKLFF. The CDR3 DNA is TGTGCCAGCAGTTACTACGGGCCTGGTGAAAAACTGTTTTTT.

There are many counts of this clonotype. The V gene is TRBV27, the J gene TRBJ2-7, with D perhaps being TRBD1 or TRBD2 (5 bases each). The germline V and J ends were trimmed by 5 bases and 4 bases, with 18 bases remaining between them. Germline CDR1 is MNHEY and CDR2 is SMNVEV (reference sequence). The CDR3 runs to 15 residues. DNA of the CDR3: TGTGCCAGCAGTCCGTTAGGGACCGCGCATTACGAGCAGTACTTC. It is translated as CASSPLGTAHYEQYF.

In its sample, this clonotype was seen many times. The gene calls are TRBV20-1 and TRBJ1-1, with TRBD1 as a possible D gene (5 bases). This CDR3 is built from 14 residues. The ends were cut back, 5 bases at V and 0 bases at J, with 13 bases in the middle. Germline V gene lookup returns CDR1 DFQATT and CDR2 SNEGSKA (reference sequence). CDR3 nucleotide sequence: TGCAGTGCTCAGCGCGACAGCCTGAACACTGAAGCTTTCTTT. Protein: CSAQRDSLNTEAFF.

This clonotype has at least ten counts. V usage is TRBV27 and J usage is TRBJ1-5, with D perhaps matching TRBD1 (5 bases). The V gene lost 6 bases and the J gene lost 4 bases, with 16 bases spanning the gap. Germline lookup yields CDR1 MNHEY and CDR2 SMNVEV (reference sequence). This CDR3 contains 15 residues. As DNA, the CDR3 is TGTGCCAGCAGCCCTATGGGGGATAAGAATCAGCCCCAGCATTTT. Amino acids: CASSPMGDKNQPQHF.

The rearrangement links TRBV6-5 to TRBJ2-7; 9 nucleotides match TRBD1. Germline lookup yields CDR1 MNHEY and CDR2 SVGAGI. The trim removed 6 bases at V and 3 bases at J, leaving 9 bases unmatched. The CDR3 runs to 15 residues. The CDR3 region is CASSRVSGQGYEQYF. The CDR3 DNA reads TGTGCCAGCAGCCGAGTATCGGGACAGGGCTACGAGCAGTACTTC.

This clonotype was seen at least ten times. The genes are TRBV6-6 and TRBJ1-6, with D perhaps matching TRBD1 (6 bases). The V gene lost 2 bases and the J gene lost 3 bases, with 14 bases spanning the gap. Germline lookup yields CDR1 MNHNY and CDR2 SVGAGI (reference sequence). CDR3 size: 17 residues. The CDR3 DNA reads as TGTGCCAGCAGTTACGGTATCCGGACAGTCTATAATTCACCCCTCCACTTT. Translated, it gives CASSYGIRTVYNSPLHF.

This clonotype was detected many times. The chain employs TRBV7-2 and TRBJ1-3; 9 bases are a match to TRBD1. Germline CDR1 is SGHTA and CDR2 is FQGNSA. The ends lost 4 bases at V and 4 bases at J; junction bases unmatched: 8. The CDR3 is 16 residues long. The CDR3 loop reads CASSSQQGARGNTIYF. CDR3 coding DNA: TGTGCCAGCAGCTCCCAACAGGGGGCGAGGGGAAACACCATATATTTT.

This clonotype was detected ten times or more. The chain employs TRBV12-5 and TRBJ1-2, with no clear D. V was clipped by 0 bases and J by 8 bases, with 13 bases between them. The CDR3 is made up of 14 amino acids. CDR1 and CDR2 from the germline V gene are LGHNT and FRNRAP. The DNA of the CDR3 is TGTGCTAGTGGTTTGGTACAACTCCTCGGGGGCTACACCTTC. It specifies CASGLVQLLGGYTF.

The V and J genes are TRBV11-1 and TRBJ2-7; 9 bases are shared with TRBD1. The germline V gene encodes CDR1 SGHAT and CDR2 FQDESV (reference sequence). The junction had 8 bases not matched to a gene; V was cut back by 5 bases and J by 6 bases. The CDR3 is made up of 14 amino acids. DNA for the CDR3: TGTGCCAGCAGCAGGGACAGGGTCCCCCCCGAGCAGTACTTC. Translated: CASSRDRVPPEQYF.

This clonotype was seen more than once but under ten times. The CDR3 region has the DNA TGTGCCAGCAGCCCCCCTCTTCAGGACGCGGCAGGAAACACCATATATTTT. It is translated as CASSPPLQDAAGNTIYF. The gene calls are TRBV7-9 and TRBJ1-3; D is unresolved. The germline gives CDR1 SEHNR, CDR2 FQNEAQ (reference sequence). This CDR3 region has 17 residues. Trimming took 5 bases from V and 4 from J, leaving 21 bases between them.

This clonotype has ten or more counts. The chain is built from TRBV6-1 and TRBJ2-7, with D possibly TRBD1 on 6 matching bases. This CDR3 has 14 residues. Per the germline V gene, CDR1 is MNHNS and CDR2 is SASEGT. Trimming removed 7 bases from V and 6 bases from J, with 19 bases in between. CDR3 nucleotides: TGTGCCAGCACCAGTTTCAGGGGATCGGGCGAGCAGTACTTC. Amino acid sequence: CASTSFRGSGEQYF.

Many counts were recorded for this clonotype. This chain's CDR3 is CAWSSESSQETQYF. The CDR3 DNA reads TGTGCCTGGAGTAGTGAGTCATCCCAAGAGACCCAGTACTTC. The chain is built from TRBV30 and TRBJ2-5; D call uncertain. Germline CDR1 GTSNPN, CDR2 SVGIG (reference sequence). Between the trimmed V and J ends, which lost 2 bases and 1 base, there was a span of 11 bases. The CDR3 is 14 residues long.

This clonotype was observed many times. The chain joins TRBV12-3 or TRBV12-4 to TRBJ2-7; no clear D gene. The CDR3 sequence is 12 residues long. The V end was cut by 7 bases, the J end by 5 bases, with 12 bases between. CDR3 protein: CASNVPGDEQYF. CDR3 nucleotide sequence: TGTGCCAGCAATGTTCCGGGTGACGAGCAGTACTTC.